The 5 T cell receptor beta chains reported below all come from one sample, sequenced in a study of shared clonotypes between healthy human individuals. Clones were read by immunoSEQ multiplex PCR, and TCRdb kept only the in-frame ones, dropping some. This table has about a million clones, about 72% appearing once. Sequencing input: memory CD4+ T cells from PBMCs. Stated subset: CD45RA-negative fraction. All receptors come from a man aged 18 to 35 in good health. Some clones in this sample may be carry-over from other donors' samples.

The chain links TRBV4-1 to TRBJ2-3; 10 bases are a match to TRBD2. The CDR3 sequence is 17 residues long. Germline V gene data show CDR1 as MGHRA and CDR2 as YSYEKL. J lost 0 bases, V lost 0 bases, and 3 bases had no gene match. CDR3 in amino acids: CASSQERTSGSTDTQYF. CDR3 in DNA: TGCGCCAGCAGCCAAGAGAGGACTAGCGGTAGCACAGATACGCAGTATTTT.

This clone was seen just once. The DNA for the CDR3 is TGTGCCTGGAGTGTACTCTCAGGGAGGAACTCACCCCTCCACTTT. Translation gives CAWSVLSGRNSPLHF. The chain couples TRBV30 to TRBJ1-6; a possible D gene is TRBD1 (5 bases). Germline V CDR1 and CDR2: GTSNPN, SVGIG (reference sequence). This CDR3 has 15 amino acids. The V and J ends lost 0 bases and 10 bases respectively, with 16 bases between them.

Regarding this clone: Other DNA sequences in this specimen translate into the identical CDR3. CDR3 residues: CASSVLSSGNTIYF. The CDR3 DNA reads TGTGCCAGCAGCGTGTTAAGCTCTGGAAACACCATATATTTT. The chain carries TRBV9 and TRBJ1-3; D gene ambiguous. CDR3 length: 14 residues. Germline CDR1 SGDLS, CDR2 YYNGEE. V shed 2 bases and J shed 0 bases, with 6 bases lying between them.

The J gene is TRBJ2-7, the V gene TRBV18, with D possibly called TRBD1 or TRBD2 (6 bases each). This CDR3 spans 14 amino acids. The germline gives CDR1 KGHSH, CDR2 LQKENI. V dropped 3 bases and J dropped 0 bases, with 9 bases sitting between them. The CDR3 bases are TGTGCCAGCTCACCGGGGGGCACCTCCTACGAGCAGTACTTC. Its translation: CASSPGGTSYEQYF.

This chain uses TRBV9 with TRBJ2-5; D is uncertain. This CDR3 is built from 13 residues. The germline V and J ends were trimmed by 3 bases and 4 bases, with 10 bases remaining between them. Germline lookup yields CDR1 SGDLS and CDR2 YYNGEE. CDR3 sequence (DNA): TGTGCCAGCAGCGGACCCGACCGAGAGACCCAGTACTTC. Residues: CASSGPDRETQYF.